The 17 T cell receptor beta chains given below trace back to one sample, sequenced in a study of T cell responses to AZD1222 COVID-19 vaccine. Here immunoSEQ multiplex PCR was the method, and the copy in TCRdb shows in-frame clones only, minus some. The sample lists approximately 68,000 clones, around 90% seen once, with 4.5% to 5% in the top ten. This sample comprised peripheral blood, obtained 28 days after the second dose of the MenACWY control vaccine. The receptor source for this set is an adult who received the MenACWY meningococcal vaccine as a control.

The chain employs TRBV7-2 and TRBJ2-7; D is perhaps TRBD1 (5 bases). The CDR3 extends over 15 amino acids. The V gene's germline CDR1 is SGHTA and CDR2 FQGNSA. V dropped 5 bases and J dropped 0 bases, with 14 bases sitting between them. CDR3 nucleotide sequence: TGTGCCAGCAGCCTCGACAGATCGATCTCCTACGAGCAGTACTTC. Its protein product is CASSLDRSISYEQYF. The full variable domain, in which reference TRBV7-2 and TRBJ2-7 provide the parts outside the CDR3, is GAGVSQSPSNKVTEKGKDVELRCDPISGHTALYWYRQSLGQGLEFLIYFQGNSAPDKSGLPSDRFSAERTGGSVSTLTIQRTQQEDSAVYLCASSLDRSISYEQYFGPGTRLTVT.

The rearrangement joins TRBV28 to TRBJ1-3; a possible D gene is TRBD1 (6 bases). The V gene's germline CDR1 is MDHEN and CDR2 SYDVKM. The CDR3 sequence is 15 residues long. The V and J ends lost 5 bases and 0 bases respectively, with 11 bases between them. CDR3 residues: CASSLGTLSGNTIYF. The CDR3 bases are TGTGCCAGCAGTCTTGGGACACTCTCTGGAAACACCATATATTTT.

The chain couples TRBV11-3 to TRBJ2-7; 8 bases line up with TRBD1. V lost 4 bases to trimming and J lost 6 bases; unmatched junction nucleotides: 5. The CDR3 has 13 residues. In germline, CDR1 is SGHNT, CDR2 YENEEA. The CDR3 loop reads CASSWDRNSEQYF. DNA for the CDR3: TGTGCCAGCAGCTGGGACAGGAATAGCGAGCAGTACTTC.

Concerning this clone itself: Other DNA sequences in this specimen translate into the identical CDR3. V and J are TRBV9 and TRBJ1-3; a weak D match, TRBD1 (6 bases). The V end lost 2 bases, the J end lost 2 bases, and 11 bases lay between the germline ends. The CDR3 loop spans 15 amino acids. Germline V gene lookup returns CDR1 SGDLS and CDR2 YYNGEE. The DNA for the CDR3 is TGTGCCAGCAGCGTGGACGGGACACCTGGAAACACCATATATTTT. This encodes CASSVDGTPGNTIYF. Filled out from reference TRBV9 and TRBJ1-3, the complete variable domain reads DSGVTQTPKHLITATGQRVTLRCSPRSGDLSVYWYQQSLDQGLQFLIQYYNGEERAKGNILERFSAQQFPDLHSELNLSSLELGDSALYFCASSVDGTPGNTIYFGEGSWLTVV.

The chain employs TRBV28 and TRBJ1-2, with D unclear. The CDR3 is made up of 17 amino acids. V shed 2 bases and J shed 2 bases, with 18 bases lying between them. The germline gives CDR1 MDHEN, CDR2 SYDVKM. The DNA for the CDR3 is TGTGCCAGCAGTTTAAACCTTCAGCGACGGTCGAACTATGGCTACACCTTC. Amino acid sequence: CASSLNLQRRSNYGYTF.

V gene TRBV21-1 combines with J gene TRBJ1-5; the table calls TRBD1, which could not be checked here. TRBV21-1 is recorded as a pseudogene. The CDR3 loop spans 17 amino acids. The CDR3 nucleotides are TGTGCCAGCAGCAACTCCCGGGACAGGGTGAGCAATCAGCCCCAGCATTTT. This sequence encodes CASSNSRDRVSNQPQHF.

In its sample, this clone was seen a few times. The CDR3 DNA follows: TGCGCCAGCAGCTTGAGGAGTGGAGATACGCAGTATTTT. Encoded protein: CASSLRSGDTQYF. This rearrangement joins TRBV5-1 to TRBJ2-3, with D unclear. Germline values: CDR1 SGHRS, CDR2 YFSETQ. There are 13 residues in the CDR3. Trimming took 1 base from V and 5 from J, leaving 8 bases between them.

The chain uses TRBV7-2 and TRBJ1-5; TRBD1 agrees at 8 bases. V lost 6 bases and J lost 2; bases outside the gene matches: 6. This CDR3 contains 15 residues. Germline CDR1 is SGHTA and CDR2 is FQGNSA. The CDR3 nucleotides read TGTGCCAGCAGTCGACAGGGGAAGGGCAATCAGCCCCAGCATTTT. It translates to CASSRQGKGNQPQHF.

The chain links TRBV5-1 to TRBJ1-1, with 9 bases matching TRBD1. Germline V gives CDR1 SGHRS, CDR2 YFSETQ. Germline trimming cut 4 bases from V and 4 bases from J; bases unmatched to any gene: 11. This CDR3 has 16 residues. Here the CDR3 reads CASSTSVQGAGTEAFF. CDR3 DNA: TGCGCCAGCAGCACCTCCGTACAGGGGGCCGGCACTGAAGCTTTCTTT.

The rearrangement joins TRBV28 to TRBJ1-2; no definite D call. V was cut by 4 bases and J by 0 bases, with 6 bases left in between. Germline CDR1 is MDHEN and CDR2 is SYDVKM. The CDR3 is 13 amino acids. CDR3 DNA: TGTGCCAGCAGTTCGGGGACTAACTATGGCTACACCTTC. It specifies CASSSGTNYGYTF.

The rearrangement links TRBV27 to TRBJ1-2; D not resolved. The CDR3 sequence is 14 residues long. Between the trimmed V and J ends, which lost 5 bases and 5 bases, there was a span of 15 bases. Per the germline V gene, CDR1 is MNHEY and CDR2 is SMNVEV (reference sequence). The CDR3 loop reads CASSLAGSRYGYTF. The CDR3 DNA is TGTGCCAGCAGTCTGGCGGGGTCTCGGTATGGCTACACCTTC.

This chain links TRBV19 with TRBJ1-4; D not certain. Trimming removed 4 bases from V and 6 bases from J, with 9 bases in between. CDR1 is LNHDA and CDR2 is SQIVND in the germline V gene (reference sequence). The CDR3 is 13 amino acids. CDR3 sequence reads: CASSTGLYEKLFF. CDR3 nucleotide sequence: TGTGCCAGTAGTACCGGGCTCTATGAAAAACTGTTTTTT.

The chain is built from TRBV4-1 and TRBJ2-7; D not resolved. The CDR3 is 17 amino acids. V lost 0 bases and J 6 bases, leaving 21 bases between the germline ends. Germline V gene lookup returns CDR1 MGHRA and CDR2 YSYEKL. CDR3 protein: CASSQEGPASPLGEQYF. The CDR3 nucleotides are TGCGCCAGCAGCCAAGAGGGCCCGGCCTCCCCGTTGGGCGAGCAGTACTTC.

The chain joins TRBV4-1 to TRBJ1-2; 11 nucleotides line up with TRBD1. The V gene end was trimmed by 1 base and the J gene end by 6 bases; junction bases not matched to a gene: 13. The length of the CDR3 is 18 residues. CDR1 and CDR2 from the germline V gene are MGHRA and YSYEKL. The CDR3 protein is CASSQGLRDRGAANGYTF. The CDR3 nucleotides are TGCGCCAGCAGCCAAGGTTTACGGGACAGGGGGGCCGCGAATGGCTACACCTTC.

The chain joins TRBV19 to TRBJ1-1; no reliable D call. Germline V gene data show CDR1 as LNHDA and CDR2 as SQIVND (reference sequence). The CDR3 sequence is 14 residues long. The germline V and J ends were trimmed by 0 bases and 10 bases, with 15 bases remaining between them. The CDR3 DNA reads TGTGCCAGTAGTATAGAGCGGTCCTTCCGAGGAGCTTTCTTT. Its protein is CASSIERSFRGAFF.

This chain connects TRBV14 to TRBJ1-4, with 11 bases aligning to TRBD1. Germline V gene lookup returns CDR1 SGHDN and CDR2 FVKESK. The CDR3 contains 14 residues. V trimming: 4 bases; J trimming: 7 bases; junction bases outside the gene matches: 2. CDR3 sequence: CASSRGTGGEKLFF. CDR3 DNA: TGTGCCAGCAGCCGCGGGACAGGGGGTGAAAAACTGTTTTTT.

This rearrangement joins TRBV9 to TRBJ2-7, with 9 nucleotides matching TRBD2. After removal of 3 bases from V and 4 bases from J, the junction contained 5 bases not matched to a gene. In germline, CDR1 is SGDLS, CDR2 YYNGEE. This CDR3 comprises 14 residues. The CDR3 nucleotides are TGTGCCAGCAGCGGAGCGGGAGGAATATACGAGCAGTACTTC. Translating it yields CASSGAGGIYEQYF.